This entry is about one T cell receptor beta chain. This sample is part of a study of T-cell reconstitution after alpha-beta-depleted transplantation in children. The TCRbeta library was prepared with unique molecular identifiers. Using its own MiXCR run on the PCR reads, TCRdb lists one record per CDR3 protein. The table has 200,000 or so distinct CDR3 sequences, approximately 6.9% seen once. The TCR sequence derives from a boy aged 2-9 years with acute lymphoblastic leukemia, due to receive a stem cell transplant. The starting material was PBMCs, obtained before TCRalphabeta/CD19-depleted stem cell transplant.

The chain's CDR3 is CASSSPAGGGANEQFF. For the CDR3, the DNA is TGTGCCAGCAGCTCACCAGCGGGAGGGGGTGCGAATGAGCAGTTCTTC. V and J are TRBV7-6 and TRBJ2-1, with 10 bases aligning to TRBD2. The V gene end was trimmed by 4 bases and the J gene end by 7 bases; junction bases not matched to a gene: 10. The CDR3 loop spans 16 amino acids. Germline CDR1 SGHVS, CDR2 FNYEAQ.